These 24 T cell receptor beta chains originate from one sample sequenced in a study of blood T cell repertoires in COVID-19. TCRdb's copy holds only in-frame clones and misses some; the assay was immunoSEQ multiplex PCR. The sample consists of tens of thousands of clones, roughly four fifths of them appearing once. Material for sequencing was peripheral blood. The source of these receptors is a man aged 60 to 69 with active COVID-19.

V gene TRBV27 combines with J gene TRBJ2-7, with 7 bases fitting TRBD2. Germline V gene lookup returns CDR1 MNHEY and CDR2 SMNVEV (reference sequence). The CDR3 loop spans 14 amino acids. V shed 6 bases, J shed 3 bases, and the junction held 8 bases outside the gene matches. CDR3 sequence: CASRTVERDYEQYF. CDR3 bases: TGTGCCAGCAGGACGGTGGAGCGGGACTACGAGCAGTACTTC.

Many counts were recorded for this clone. The rearrangement links TRBV2 to TRBJ1-2, with TRBD1 identical over 8 bases. CDR1 is SNHLY and CDR2 is FYNNEI in the germline V gene. The V segment lost 5 bases and the J segment 2 bases; nucleotides outside the gene matches: 1. The CDR3 is 13 residues long. CDR3 protein: CASSRDRNYGYTF. The CDR3 DNA is TGTGCCAGCAGTCGGGACAGGAACTATGGCTACACCTTC.

CDR3 DNA sequence: TGTGCCAGCAGTTATACTGCTAGGGAGCTGTTTTTT. It is translated as CASSYTARELFF. The rearrangement uses TRBV7-8 and TRBJ2-2; D is uncertain. Trimming took off 6 bases at V and 9 bases at J, with 11 bases between the two ends. This CDR3 is 12 amino acids long. The germline CDR1 and CDR2 sequences are SGHVS and FQNEAQ.

This chain links TRBV11-3 with TRBJ1-5; tentative D call: TRBD1 (6 bases). With 9 bases removed from V and 3 bases from J, the gap between germline ends came to 15 bases. CDR1 and CDR2 (germline): SGHNT, YENEEA. The CDR3 contains 14 residues. The CDR3 DNA reads as TGTGCCAGGGGGCAGGGGCCAATCAATCAGCCCCAGCATTTT. Translated, it gives CARGQGPINQPQHF.

This chain links TRBV7-9 with TRBJ2-1, with a tentative D call TRBD2 (7 bases). V lost 5 bases and J 10 bases, leaving 18 bases between the germline ends. Germline V gene lookup returns CDR1 SEHNR and CDR2 FQNEAQ (reference sequence). This CDR3 is built from 14 residues. CDR3 DNA: TGTGCCAGCAGCCGCCTTGGGGGGGCTAGCGAGCAGTTCTTC. This sequence encodes CASSRLGGASEQFF.

The rearrangement links TRBV5-1 to TRBJ1-2, with D unresolved. Trimming pared 4 bases from V and 4 bases from J, leaving 17 bases between. The CDR3 covers 15 residues. The germline V gene has CDR1 SGHRS and CDR2 YFSETQ. Here the CDR3 reads CASSLQLVEGYGYTF. CDR3 DNA sequence: TGCGCCAGCAGCCTCCAATTGGTGGAGGGCTATGGCTACACCTTC.

This clone came up a few times. The chain recombines TRBV7-2 with TRBJ2-2; TRBD1 is a possible D gene (6 bases). The V gene's germline CDR1 is SGHTA and CDR2 FQGNSA. V lost 6 bases to trimming and J lost 2 bases, with 10 bases between them. CDR3 length equals 14 residues. The CDR3 sequence: CASRLGGNTGELFF. CDR3 sequence (DNA): TGTGCCAGCAGACTAGGGGGAAACACCGGGGAGCTGTTTTTT.

The genes are TRBV7-3 and TRBJ2-1; 8 bases map to TRBD2. The CDR3 length is 14 residues. J gave up 7 bases and V 1 base, and 3 bases lay outside the gene matches. Germline CDR1 is SGHTA and CDR2 is FQGTGA. CDR3 region: CASSLSSSGNEQFF. In DNA, the CDR3 is TGTGCCAGCAGCTTAAGTTCTAGCGGGAATGAGCAGTTCTTC.

In this sample, this clone is medium-sized. The chain is built from TRBV5-1 and TRBJ2-7, with 12 bases fitting TRBD2. The CDR3 loop spans 15 amino acids. The germline CDR1 and CDR2 sequences are SGHRS and YFSETQ. J was trimmed by 2 bases and V by 3 bases; bases with no gene match: 3. For the CDR3, the DNA is TGCGCCAGCAGCTCGTGGACTAGCGGGACCTACGAGCAGTACTTC. Protein product: CASSSWTSGTYEQYF.

The chain has TRBV6-1 and TRBJ1-2, with unresolved D. V lost 3 bases to trimming and J lost 5 bases, with 7 bases between them. CDR1 and CDR2 (germline): MNHNS, SASEGT. The CDR3 totals 12 residues. Here the CDR3 reads CASSEASYGYTF. The CDR3 DNA is TGTGCCAGCAGTGAGGCAAGTTATGGCTACACCTTC.

This chain connects TRBV28 to TRBJ2-1, with 9 bases lining up with TRBD1. The CDR3 length is 15 residues. V shed 4 bases, J shed 8 bases, and the junction held 9 bases outside the gene matches. Looked up from germline, CDR1 is MDHEN and CDR2 is SYDVKM. CDR3 sequence (DNA): TGTGCCAGCAGTTCTCCCGGGACAGGGAACGATGAGCAGTTCTTC. Amino acids: CASSSPGTGNDEQFF.

The gene calls are TRBV19 and TRBJ2-3; 14 bases align to TRBD2. The germline gives CDR1 LNHDA, CDR2 SQIVND (reference sequence). CDR3 length: 16 amino acids. V was pared by 10 bases and J by 0 bases, with 6 bases of the junction left unmatched. The CDR3 DNA is TGTGCCACCGGACTAGCGGGGGGCCCTAGCACAGATACGCAGTATTTT. It encodes CATGLAGGPSTDTQYF.

The chain uses TRBV12-3 or TRBV12-4 and TRBJ2-7; 9 positions match TRBD1. The CDR3 consists of 13 residues. V was pared by 3 bases and J by 7 bases, with 4 bases of the junction left unmatched. Here the CDR3 reads CASSFNRGQEQYF. DNA for the CDR3: TGTGCCAGCAGTTTTAACAGGGGGCAGGAGCAGTACTTC.

The chain is built from TRBV27 and TRBJ1-1, with D uncertain. V was cut by 6 bases and J by 3 bases, with 23 bases left in between. The CDR3 totals 17 residues. Germline CDR1 reads MNHEY; CDR2 reads SMNVEV (reference sequence). The CDR3 reads CASSVRWERRDHTEAFF. CDR3 bases: TGTGCCAGCAGCGTACGGTGGGAGCGGCGGGATCACACTGAAGCTTTCTTT.

This clone is medium-sized in the sample. This sequence joins TRBV7-8 and TRBJ2-7; D perhaps matches TRBD2 (6 bases). V lost 5 bases and J 1 base, leaving 18 bases between the germline ends. In germline, CDR1 is SGHVS, CDR2 FQNEAQ. There are 16 residues in the CDR3. This CDR3 reads CASSPPGGSLSYEQYF. In DNA, the CDR3 is TGTGCCAGCAGCCCGCCTGGGGGGAGTCTATCCTACGAGCAGTACTTC.

This sequence joins TRBV27 and TRBJ2-1; TRBD2 aligns across 13 bases. Germline V gene data show CDR1 as MNHEY and CDR2 as SMNVEV (reference sequence). The CDR3 is 15 residues long. V lost 3 bases to trimming and J lost 9 bases; unmatched junction nucleotides: 5. The chain's CDR3 is CASSFPGLAGTEQFF. CDR3 sequence (DNA): TGTGCCAGCAGTTTCCCGGGACTAGCGGGAACTGAGCAGTTCTTC.

The chain joins TRBV7-9 to TRBJ2-7, with TRBD1 as a possible D gene (6 bases). Trimming stripped 1 base from V and 3 bases from J, with 13 bases between. This CDR3 contains 15 residues. CDR1 is SEHNR and CDR2 is FQNEAQ in the germline V gene (reference sequence). The CDR3 nucleotides are TGTGCCAGCAGCTTAGTAGGACAGAACGTCTACGAGCAGTACTTC. Amino acid sequence: CASSLVGQNVYEQYF.

V and J are TRBV5-1 and TRBJ2-1; D is possibly TRBD1 (5 bases). The CDR3 spans 15 residues. CDR1 is SGHRS, CDR2 YFSETQ, per germline. The V gene lost 4 bases and the J gene lost 3 bases, with 14 bases spanning the gap. In DNA, the CDR3 is TGCGCCAGCAGCCCGGTGGCAGGGCACTACAATGAGCAGTTCTTC. Amino acid sequence: CASSPVAGHYNEQFF.

The chain has TRBV4-2 and TRBJ2-2, with D tentatively TRBD2 (7 bases). V dropped 0 bases and J dropped 6 bases, with 14 bases sitting between them. The germline CDR1 and CDR2 sequences are LGHNA and YNFKEQ. The CDR3 spans 16 residues. The CDR3 sequence: CASSQEGGEAAGELFF. The DNA for the CDR3 is TGTGCCAGCAGCCAAGAAGGGGGGGAGGCCGCCGGGGAGCTGTTTTTT.

The V gene is TRBV9, the J gene TRBJ1-1; maybe TRBD1 (5 bases). From germline, CDR1 is SGDLS and CDR2 YYNGEE. V lost 0 bases and J 5 bases, leaving 11 bases between the germline ends. CDR3 length: 14 amino acids. Written as DNA, the CDR3 is TGTGCCAGCAGCGTAGGTGGGGGGAGGACTGAAGCTTTCTTT. Translation: CASSVGGGRTEAFF. Drawing the rest from reference TRBV9 and TRBJ1-1, the complete variable domain is DSGVTQTPKHLITATGQRVTLRCSPRSGDLSVYWYQQSLDQGLQFLIQYYNGEERAKGNILERFSAQQFPDLHSELNLSSLELGDSALYFCASSVGGGRTEAFFGQGTRLTVV.

J is TRBJ2-7 and V is TRBV29-1, with TRBD2 matching 9 bases. The CDR3 length is 13 residues. The ends lost 5 bases at V and 3 bases at J; junction bases unmatched: 5. CDR1 is SQVTM, CDR2 ANQGSEA, per germline. This CDR3 is CSVPGTSHYEQYF. The CDR3 bases are TGCAGCGTTCCCGGGACTAGCCACTACGAGCAGTACTTC.

The rearrangement joins TRBV2 to TRBJ1-1; weak D call: TRBD1 (5 bases). The CDR3 covers 15 residues. Germline CDR1 reads SNHLY; CDR2 reads FYNNEI. V lost 8 bases to trimming and J lost 0 bases, with 16 bases between them. The CDR3: CASRSSGGVNTEAFF. CDR3 nucleotide sequence: TGTGCCAGCCGTTCGTCGGGGGGTGTGAACACTGAAGCTTTCTTT.

This rearrangement joins TRBV28 to TRBJ1-1, with D uncertain. Germline lookup yields CDR1 MDHEN and CDR2 SYDVKM. Trimming stripped 6 bases from V and 11 bases from J, with 13 bases between. This CDR3 has 11 amino acids. In DNA, the CDR3 is TGTGCCAGCAGCATAGGGAGGGAGGCTTTCTTT. Translation gives CASSIGREAFF.

The chain couples TRBV11-3 to TRBJ1-1; 9 nucleotides align to TRBD1. With V trimmed by 6 bases and J by 3 bases, 2 bases remained unmatched. Germline V gene lookup returns CDR1 SGHNT and CDR2 YENEEA. This CDR3 has 13 residues. The CDR3 region is CASSGQGYTEAFF. The CDR3 DNA reads TGTGCCAGCAGTGGACAGGGGTACACTGAAGCTTTCTTT.